This T cell receptor (beta chain) was captured in a study of early T cells in non-severe SARS-CoV-2 infection. Overall study context: Sequencing of unsorted whole blood was done on bulk RNA, leaving chains unpaired. Findings of the study overall: Anti-spike CD8 responses were favored by VDJdb matching, which missed private and CD4 specificities.

V was shortened by 6 bases and J by 9 bases, with 24 bases between the two germline ends. Germline V lookup: CDR1 DFQATT, CDR2 SNEGSKA (reference sequence). This CDR3 comprises 15 residues. Individual cDNA molecules were tagged with unique molecular identifiers, the study reported. TCRdb processed the 5' RACE reads anew with MiXCR; each CDR3 protein has one entry. The sample contains 30,000 or so distinct CDR3 sequences, approximately 7% of which appear only once. This clonotype has at least ten counts. Its antigen is unidentified. This chain joins TRBV20-1 and TRBJ2-1, with D unresolved. Sequenced: whole blood. This sequence was found in an adult who was a healthcare worker with PCR-confirmed SARS-CoV-2 infection or an uninfected control (not recorded which). The CDR3 sequence is CSAPPTPLIPGEQFF. CDR3 DNA sequence: TGCAGTGCCCCCCCTACCCCACTCATCCCTGGTGAGCAGTTCTTC.